The present T cell receptor (beta chain) was sequenced within a study of TIL therapy for anti-PD-1-resistant metastatic lung cancer (dated by TCRdb to the early 2020s). About the study as a whole: Before any PD-1/PD-L1 blockade was given, tumors were harvested, nivolumab was then administered, and patients who progressed went on to receive lymphodepletion, an infusion of expanded TIL, and IL-2. The cohort was predominantly lung adenocarcinoma, with a few EGFR-mutant and two ALK-rearranged tumors, and half of patients were current or former smokers. Among the enrolled patients, the median age was approximately 56 years (range about 35-75), and the median tumor PD-L1 proportion score was around 6%. A median non-synonymous tumor mutation burden of around 1.5 mutations per megabase was determined across the cohort by whole-exome sequencing. T cell receptor beta sequencing of tumor and peripheral blood was used to follow clonotypes across the tumor, the expanded TIL product and serial blood samples. The paper's findings and limits, for the study overall: The baseline peripheral repertoire was partially replaced by infused TIL clonotypes, which then decayed over months, and persistence showed no apparent association with response. Generalizability was limited because the cohort was highly selected, with more treatment-naive, never-smoker and oncogene-addicted patients included than is typical. The study protocol defined all tumor marker inferences as exploratory.

What this sample's time point label stands for: pre-treatment sample, taken before nivolumab and TIL therapy. Adults with stage 4 NSCLC were enrolled in a dual-center phase I trial from late 2017 to early 2020. Samples were obtained from a single-arm, open-label phase I trial in which tumor-infiltrating lymphocyte therapy with nivolumab was evaluated in advanced non-small cell lung cancer. Blood mononuclear cells from EDTA tubes were isolated by Ficoll gradient, snap-frozen as pellets, and DNA was extracted with a Qiagen mini-prep kit. There are 15 amino acids in the CDR3, from cysteine to phenylalanine inclusive. Left in the record is the CDR3 DNA by itself, 45 bases read in frame from the first base. Trimming removed 1 base from V and 1 base from J; the gene matches leave 2 bases unexplained. The germline V gene (reference sequence) supplies CDR1 SGHKS and CDR2 YYEKEE. Using bias-controlled multiplex PCR with the immunoSEQ v3 hsTCRB kit, the TCR beta CDR3 regions were amplified from genomic DNA. The TCR libraries were sequenced on an Illumina NextSeq 500 to approximately 2 million read pairs for survey level or about 5-6 million read pairs for deep level. The paper's data handling went like this. The immunoSEQ Analyzer software assigned V, D and J genes, filtered out non-productive sequences, and reported clonality. To compare repertoires between infused TIL and blood, productive Simpson clonality was used along with the Morisita overlap index of productive TRB rearrangements. For each clone in blood, the absolute clonotype count was estimated by multiplying the lymphocyte count by the CD3+ fraction and by the clone's productive frequency. What TCRdb holds here is the immuneACCESS table cut down to in-frame rearrangements. Part of the clones is not present; checked against another copy, under half of the missing clones reflect an unresolved V gene, and the others are unexplained. That table furnishes V, J and clone size, whereas the DNA furnished D and trimming. In this sample the table shows some 43,000 clones, 79% of which occur a single time. The top ten clones comprise roughly 15% of the sample.

About this clone: Its antigen is not yet known. No base quality values were provided; no much bigger clone lies one nucleotide off.

The sample here was blood, taken at baseline. This receptor was obtained from a man between 65 and 79 years old with non-small cell lung cancer. The chain is encoded by TRBV5-5 joined to TRBJ2-1; TRBD2 agrees with 7 junctional bases. The DNA reads as follows: TGTGCCAGCAGCTTGAGGGAGGGTTCCTACAATGAGCAGTTCTTC. Translated, this is CASSLREGSYNEQFF.